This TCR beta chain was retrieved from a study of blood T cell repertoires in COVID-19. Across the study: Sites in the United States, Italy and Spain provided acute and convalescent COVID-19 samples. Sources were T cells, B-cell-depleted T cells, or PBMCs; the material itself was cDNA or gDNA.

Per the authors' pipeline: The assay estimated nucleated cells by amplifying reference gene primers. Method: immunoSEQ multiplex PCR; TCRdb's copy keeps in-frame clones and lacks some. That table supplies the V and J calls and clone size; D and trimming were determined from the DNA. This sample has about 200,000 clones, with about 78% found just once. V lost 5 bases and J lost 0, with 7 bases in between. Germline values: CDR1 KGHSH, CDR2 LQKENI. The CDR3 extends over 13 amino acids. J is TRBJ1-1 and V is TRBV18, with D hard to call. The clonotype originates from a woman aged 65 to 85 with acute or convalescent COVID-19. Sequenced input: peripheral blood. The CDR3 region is CASSAAVNTEAFF. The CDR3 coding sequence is TGTGCCAGCTCAGCCGCAGTGAACACTGAAGCTTTCTTT.